This T cell receptor beta chain appears in the sequencing data of a study of OX40 agonist ivuxolimab in advanced cancers. Study details: Enrollees could have had prior anti-PD-1, anti-PD-L1 or anti-CTLA-4 therapy, which 30% to 50% had received.

Of note for this clone: As yet, its antigen is unknown.

The repertoire was sequenced with immunoSEQ multiplex PCR; TCRdb's copy has only in-frame clones and lacks some. The table has roughly 60,000 clones, about 93% seen once. Patients were ruled out by autoimmune disease history or systemic immunosuppression. Drawing of blood for sampling happened at baseline, at cycle 4 day 1, and at cycle 7 day 1. Germline V gene lookup returns CDR1 LNHDA and CDR2 SQIVND (reference sequence). This CDR3 contains 13 residues. V shed 5 bases and J shed 9 bases, with 14 bases lying between them. Findings and limits, study-wide: Expanded clones were, on average, more numerous among CD8+ T cells than CD4+.

The sequence was obtained from an adult with an advanced solid tumor such as melanoma, head and neck, liver or kidney cancer. The sequencing used CD4+ or CD8+ T cells sorted from blood, collected in a trial of the OX40 agonist ivuxolimab. V usage is TRBV19 and J usage is TRBJ2-4, with D maybe TRBD1 (6 bases). The CDR3 loop is CASSLGAVSIQYF. Here the CDR3 DNA reads TGTGCCAGTAGTCTGGGGGCCGTGTCCATTCAGTACTTC.